This T cell receptor (beta chain) was recorded in a study of T cell changes during pregnancy in multiple sclerosis. Profiled with immunoSEQ multiplex PCR; TCRdb holds only in-frame clones, not every one. The data hold roughly 84,000 clones, with around 93% observed a single time. Between the trimmed V and J ends, which lost 4 bases and 4 bases, there was a span of 16 bases. CDR1 is SGDLS, CDR2 YYNGEE, per germline. The CDR3 is made up of 15 amino acids. The source of this sequence is a female donor in good health, enrolled as a control in a pregnancy study. The chain recombines TRBV9 with TRBJ2-3, with D possibly TRBD2 on 5 matching bases. The starting material was peripheral blood, obtained in the third trimester of pregnancy. The CDR3 DNA sequence: TGTGCCAGCAGCCCCTATGGTGGGAGTCCAGATACGCAGTATTTT. This encodes CASSPYGGSPDTQYF.